A single sample gave rise to the 17 T cell receptor beta chains below, sequenced in a study of CD8 T cells in ankylosing spondylitis. TCRdb independently ran MiXCR on the 5' RACE reads; one entry per CDR3 protein. The data hold about 300,000 distinct CDR3 sequences, with about a fifth observed a single time. Material for sequencing was blood, either unsorted or a sorted T cell fraction (not recorded which). Receptor source: a female donor with ankylosing spondylitis or in good health (not recorded which).

V and J are TRBV7-2 and TRBJ2-7; possible D gene TRBD1, 5 bases. The germline V gene has CDR1 SGHTA and CDR2 FQGNSA. V was cut by 5 bases and J by 0 bases, with 17 bases left in between. This CDR3 has 16 amino acids. The CDR3 coding sequence is TGTGCCAGCAGCCTTGTGGGGCGCGGAGACTCCTACGAGCAGTACTTC. Translation gives CASSLVGRGDSYEQYF.

The V gene is TRBV15, the J gene TRBJ1-2; a possible D gene is TRBD1 (5 bases). Trimming removed 2 bases from V and 5 bases from J, with 21 bases in between. CDR3 length: 17 amino acids. Germline values: CDR1 LNHNV, CDR2 YYDKDF (reference sequence). CDR3: CATSRKTPPQGAYGYTF. In DNA, the CDR3 is TGTGCCACCAGCAGAAAGACGCCCCCTCAGGGAGCGTATGGCTACACCTTC.

This clonotype came up a few times. This chain uses TRBV6-1 with TRBJ2-5; no reliable D call. Trimming stripped 5 bases from V and 4 bases from J, with 11 bases between. CDR1 and CDR2 from the germline V gene are MNHNS and SASEGT. This CDR3 spans 13 amino acids. The CDR3 loop is CASSPEHLETQYF. CDR3 DNA sequence: TGTGCCAGCAGTCCGGAACACTTAGAGACCCAGTACTTC.

This clonotype has more than one count but fewer than ten. The chain employs TRBV20-1 and TRBJ2-1; TRBD2 aligns across 8 bases. The germline gives CDR1 DFQATT, CDR2 SNEGSKA (reference sequence). The CDR3 totals 14 residues. Losses at the gene ends were 2 bases for V and 9 bases for J; bases not matched to a gene: 9. CDR3: CSARTPAGVGEQFF. DNA for the CDR3: TGCAGTGCTAGAACCCCAGCGGGAGTTGGTGAGCAGTTCTTC.

There are a few counts of this clonotype. The chain joins TRBV6-1 to TRBJ2-2; TRBD1 or TRBD2 may be the D gene (5 bases each). V lost 7 bases, J lost 5 bases, and 17 bases lay in between. Germline CDR1 reads MNHNS; CDR2 reads SASEGT. The CDR3 extends over 15 amino acids. CDR3 in DNA: TGTGCCAGCAAGAGAGGGGATGCGCGGACCGGGGAGCTGTTTTTT. Protein: CASKRGDARTGELFF.

This clonotype came up a few times. V and J are TRBV7-2 and TRBJ2-2; D gene ambiguous. Trimming removed 3 bases from V and 9 bases from J, with 14 bases in between. The CDR3 loop spans 14 amino acids. Per the germline V gene, CDR1 is SGHTA and CDR2 is FQGNSA. CDR3 amino acids: CASSFTTLTRELFF. The CDR3 nucleotides read TGTGCCAGCAGCTTTACGACTTTAACACGGGAGCTGTTTTTT.

There are many counts of this clonotype. The CDR3 DNA is TGTGCCAGCAGTTTTTTACTAGCGAAAGTCGACGAGCAGTACTTC. It translates to CASSFLLAKVDEQYF. The chain is built from TRBV12-3 or TRBV12-4 and TRBJ2-7; 7 positions agree with TRBD2. There are 15 residues in the CDR3. Trimming at V came to 3 bases and at J to 5 bases, leaving 10 bases not matched to a gene.

This clonotype has only a few counts. V and J are TRBV20-1 and TRBJ2-7; TRBD2 is a possible D gene (5 bases). The CDR3 has 12 amino acids. CDR1 is DFQATT, CDR2 SNEGSKA, per germline (reference sequence). The ends were cut back, 5 bases at V and 5 bases at J, with 13 bases in the middle. CDR3 loop: CSAVLGVDEQYF. In DNA, the CDR3 is TGCAGTGCTGTACTCGGGGTCGACGAGCAGTACTTC.

J is TRBJ2-7 and V is TRBV5-1; 12 bases align to TRBD2. V gave up 0 bases and J gave up 6 bases; unmatched junction bases: 4. The germline CDR1 and CDR2 sequences are SGHRS and YFSETQ. This CDR3 has 15 amino acids. DNA for the CDR3: TGCGCCAGCAGCTTGGTCCTAGCGGGAGGGCGCGAGCAGTACTTC. This codes for CASSLVLAGGREQYF.

The table lists this clonotype with a few counts. The V gene is TRBV20-1, the J gene TRBJ1-2; TRBD1 might be the D (5 bases). The CDR3 totals 17 residues. Trimming stripped 5 bases from V and 1 base from J, with 23 bases between. The germline gives CDR1 DFQATT, CDR2 SNEGSKA (reference sequence). CDR3 sequence: CSASSVGATSFNYGYTF. The CDR3, as DNA: TGCAGTGCTTCTTCCGTAGGGGCTACCTCATTTAACTATGGCTACACCTTC.

This clonotype was seen repeatedly, ten times or more. The J gene is TRBJ1-1, the V gene TRBV29-1, with 9 bases identical to TRBD1. The CDR3 has 11 amino acids. Germline V gene sequence: CDR1 SQVTM, CDR2 ANQGSEA. V trimming: 7 bases; J trimming: 4 bases; junction bases outside the gene matches: 1. This CDR3 is CSGGQGTEAFF. CDR3 DNA sequence: TGCAGCGGGGGACAGGGCACTGAAGCTTTCTTT. Supplemented by reference TRBV29-1 and TRBJ1-1, the full variable domain reads SAVISQKPSRDICQRGTSLTIQCQVDSQVTMMFWYRQQPGQSLTLIATANQGSEATYESGFVIDKFPISRPNLTFSTLTVSNMSPEDSSIYLCSGGQGTEAFFGQGTRLTVV.

A few counts support this clonotype. The rearrangement joins TRBV19 to TRBJ1-3; D unresolved. Germline CDR1 LNHDA, CDR2 SQIVND (reference sequence). CDR3 length: 14 amino acids. Trimming stripped 7 bases from V and 4 bases from J, with 14 bases between. The CDR3 here is CASTPRSRGNTIYF. In DNA, the CDR3 is TGTGCCAGTACCCCCCGATCAAGAGGAAACACCATATATTTT.

This clonotype was observed at least ten times. The chain recombines TRBV6-5 with TRBJ2-3, with D unclear. This CDR3 contains 12 residues. Trimming pared 0 bases from V and 8 bases from J, leaving 6 bases between. Germline V gene sequence: CDR1 MNHEY, CDR2 SVGAGI. The CDR3 DNA follows: TGTGCCAGCAGTTACTCGGGATCTACGCAGTATTTT. Translating it yields CASSYSGSTQYF.

This rearrangement joins TRBV27 to TRBJ2-7; 11 bases match TRBD2. The trim removed 5 bases at V and 2 bases at J, leaving 5 bases unmatched. This CDR3 is built from 15 residues. Germline loops: CDR1 MNHEY, CDR2 SMNVEV (reference sequence). The CDR3 nucleotides are TGTGCCAGCAGTCCGATGGGACTAGCGGCCTACGAGCAGTACTTC. Translated, it gives CASSPMGLAAYEQYF.

This clonotype has only a few counts. The rearrangement joins TRBV12-3 or TRBV12-4 to TRBJ2-1; 9 bases are a match to TRBD2. The CDR3 sequence is 16 residues long. J gave up 0 bases and V 5 bases, and 5 bases lay outside the gene matches. The chain's CDR3 is CASSSGRPSSYNEQFF. In DNA, the CDR3 is TGTGCCAGCAGTAGCGGGAGGCCATCCTCCTACAATGAGCAGTTCTTC.

In its sample, this clonotype was seen a few times. The chain carries TRBV12-3 or TRBV12-4 and TRBJ2-6; a weak D match, TRBD1 (7 bases). The CDR3 totals 18 residues. The germline V and J ends were trimmed by 6 bases and 3 bases, with 21 bases remaining between them. CDR3 nucleotides: TGTGCCAGCAGCCCAGTCGGAGGGGGCGCAGGTGGGGCCAACGTCCTGACTTTC. This gives the protein CASSPVGGGAGGANVLTF.

This clonotype has only a few counts. CDR3 amino acids: CSAGGERASYEQYF. As DNA, the CDR3 is TGCAGTGCCGGGGGGGAACGGGCCTCCTACGAGCAGTACTTC. The V call is TRBV20-1, the J call TRBJ2-7; TRBD2 aligns across 8 bases. CDR3 size: 14 residues. V was pared by 6 bases and J by 0 bases, with 7 bases of the junction left unmatched. Germline V gene lookup returns CDR1 DFQATT and CDR2 SNEGSKA (reference sequence).